The clone carrying this TCR beta chain appeared a few times. The CDR3 regions of TCR beta were amplified from RNA transcripts. The HTBI primer set drove a first-round RT-PCR of the TCR CDR3. MiXCR was run by TCRdb on the multiplex PCR reads, yielding one entry per CDR3 protein. Of some 620,000 distinct CDR3 sequences in the sample, around 15% are singletons; the top ten hold approximately 3.8%. The germline V gene encodes CDR1 SGHRS and CDR2 YFSETQ. Between the trimmed V and J ends, which lost 2 bases and 0 bases, there was a span of 11 bases. This CDR3 contains 15 residues. This entry comes from a study of T cells in Graves' hyperthyroidism and ophthalmopathy.

Sequencing used blood. The J gene is TRBJ1-1, the V gene TRBV5-1; D remains unclear. The TCR was taken from a woman younger than 45 with Graves' hyperthyroidism. The CDR3 DNA sequence: TGCGCCAGCAGCTTCGGAGGATCCATGAACACTGAAGCTTTCTTT. Protein: CASSFGGSMNTEAFF.